These 7 T cell receptor beta chains share one sample of origin, sequenced in a study of T cell responses to AZD1222 COVID-19 vaccine. The method was immunoSEQ multiplex PCR; TCRdb's version includes in-frame clones alone and lacks a portion of them. The sample lists 100,000 to 150,000 clones, 88% occurring once. Sample: peripheral blood, taken on day 0 of AZD1222 vaccination. These receptors came from an adult in good health.

The V gene is TRBV4-1, the J gene TRBJ1-3; weak D call: TRBD1 (6 bases). The V end was cut by 0 bases, the J end by 3 bases, with 15 bases between. This CDR3 has 17 residues. Germline-derived CDR1 and CDR2 are MGHRA and YSYEKL. The CDR3 coding sequence is TGCGCCAGCAGCCAAGATAACGGGGGGGCGTTTGGAAACACCATATATTTT. Amino acids: CASSQDNGGAFGNTIYF.

CDR3 residues: CASSQDDPNRELFF. Here the CDR3 DNA reads TGCGCCAGCAGCCAAGACGACCCGAACAGGGAGCTGTTTTTT. The chain uses TRBV4-3 and TRBJ2-2; no clear D. The germline V gene has CDR1 LGHNA and CDR2 YSLEER. This CDR3 comprises 14 residues. V shed 0 bases and J shed 9 bases, with 11 bases lying between them.

The rearrangement uses TRBV30 and TRBJ1-1; D is possibly TRBD1 (5 bases). The CDR3 is 13 amino acids. CDR1 and CDR2 (germline): GTSNPN, SVGIG (reference sequence). Trimming left V 1 base short and J 7 bases short, with 13 bases between. In nucleotides, the CDR3 is TGTGCCTGGAGTGGGGCGGAACAGGTTGAAGCTTTCTTT. Translated, it gives CAWSGAEQVEAFF.

This clone appeared a few times. The V gene is TRBV7-6, the J gene TRBJ1-5, with 7 bases lining up with TRBD1. Germline CDR1 SGHVS, CDR2 FNYEAQ. This CDR3 has 15 amino acids. V lost 2 bases to trimming and J lost 4 bases; unmatched junction nucleotides: 5. CDR3 DNA: TGTGCCAGCAGCTTAACAGGACAGGTGAATCAGCCCCAGCATTTT. Protein: CASSLTGQVNQPQHF. The full variable domain, rest sourced from reference TRBV7-6 and TRBJ1-5, is GAGVSQSPRYKVTKRGQDVALRCDPISGHVSLYWYRQALGQGPEFLTYFNYEAQQDKSGLPNDRFSAERPEGSISTLTIQRTEQRDSAMYRCASSLTGQVNQPQHFGDGTRLSIL.

This chain joins TRBV3-1 (or the pseudogene TRBV3-2) and TRBJ1-5; D possibly corresponds to TRBD1 (6 bases). The CDR3 totals 17 residues. Trimming pared 3 bases from V and 1 base from J, leaving 16 bases between. Germline V gene lookup returns CDR1 LGHDT and CDR2 YNNKEL (reference sequence). The CDR3 region is CASSHKGGAGSNQPQHF. In DNA form, the CDR3 reads TGTGCCAGCAGCCATAAAGGGGGGGCCGGGAGCAATCAGCCCCAGCATTTT.

The chain has TRBV14 and TRBJ1-4; 7 bases align to TRBD1. Germline V lookup: CDR1 SGHDN, CDR2 FVKESK. This CDR3 contains 14 residues. Losses at the gene ends were 4 bases for V and 7 bases for J; bases not matched to a gene: 6. CDR3 amino acids: CASSPGTAGEKLFF. The CDR3 nucleotides read TGTGCCAGCAGCCCGGGGACAGCGGGTGAAAAACTGTTTTTT.

The rearrangement joins TRBV4-3 to TRBJ2-3, with 11 positions matching TRBD2. The CDR3 runs to 15 residues. Trimming removed 4 bases from V and 5 bases from J; junction bases left unmatched: 5. Germline values: CDR1 LGHNA, CDR2 YSLEER. The CDR3 protein is CASSLGGLAVDTQYF. CDR3 nucleotides: TGCGCCAGCAGCCTCGGGGGACTAGCGGTAGATACGCAGTATTTT.